The source of this T cell receptor beta chain is a study of T cell responses to AZD1222 COVID-19 vaccine. Study-wide points: Reports indicate that nearly half of spike-specific TCRs are directed at unmutated variant regions.

In regard to this clone: Its antigen is unidentified.

The repertoire was sequenced with immunoSEQ multiplex PCR; TCRdb's copy has only in-frame clones and lacks some. In the table there are about 140,000 clones, roughly 89% of which are singletons. This sample comprised peripheral blood, obtained on day 0 of AZD1222 vaccination. The TCR sequence derives from an adult in good health.

Here the CDR3 DNA reads TGTGCCAGCAGGTCAGCGGCAGGAGGAAACACCATATATTTT. This encodes CASRSAAGGNTIYF. The gene calls are TRBV7-2 and TRBJ1-3, with D hard to call. V lost 6 bases to trimming and J lost 4 bases, with 13 bases between them. The CDR3 contains 14 residues. In germline, CDR1 is SGHTA, CDR2 FQGNSA. Full variable domain (rest looked up from reference TRBV7-2 and TRBJ1-3): GAGVSQSPSNKVTEKGKDVELRCDPISGHTALYWYRQSLGQGLEFLIYFQGNSAPDKSGLPSDRFSAERTGGSVSTLTIQRTQQEDSAVYLCASRSAAGGNTIYFGEGSWLTVV.